A selection of T cell receptor beta chains follows, all from one sample in a study of blood T cell repertoires in COVID-19. This table comes from immunoSEQ multiplex PCR, and its TCRdb copy is limited to in-frame clones, with some not included. The data show approximately 290,000 clones, 70% to 90% seen once. Source material: peripheral blood. These receptors all stem from a woman aged 55-69 years with acute or convalescent COVID-19. Both conserved end residues are part of each CDR3. Fields, in order: V gene, D gene, clone size, J gene, CDR3 DNA, CDR3 protein. A D gene is named only where the DNA matches it firmly. Not all rows give a size; the values are once, few, many and, for expanded clones, a class.

v_call: TRBV27
d_call: TRBD1
clone_size: NA
j_call: TRBJ2-1
cdr3_nt: TGTGCCAGCAGTTCCCCCAGGGGGCTCGGGAGAGGCAATGAGCAGTTCTTC
cdr3_aa: CASSSPRGLGRGNEQFF

v_call: TRBV6-5
d_call: NA
clone_size: NA
j_call: TRBJ1-4
cdr3_nt: TGTGCCAGCAGTTTAGGGGTGACGACTAATGAAAAACTGTTTTTT
cdr3_aa: CASSLGVTTNEKLFF

v_call: TRBV7-9
d_call: TRBD1
clone_size: NA
j_call: TRBJ1-1
cdr3_nt: TGTGCCAGCAGCGCGAAGGACAGGCGGAACACTGAAGCTTTCTTT
cdr3_aa: CASSAKDRRNTEAFF

v_call: TRBV24-1
d_call: NA
clone_size: NA
j_call: TRBJ2-4
cdr3_nt: TGTGCCACCAGTGATTCGGGGGATACGAAAAACATTCAGTACTTC
cdr3_aa: CATSDSGDTKNIQYF

v_call: TRBV6-5
d_call: TRBD1
clone_size: NA
j_call: TRBJ2-7
cdr3_nt: TGTGCCAGCAGTTACATTGGTGAGACAGGGGTTCTCGAGCAGTACTTC
cdr3_aa: CASSYIGETGVLEQYF

v_call: TRBV24-1
d_call: TRBD1
clone_size: NA
j_call: TRBJ2-5
cdr3_nt: TGTGCCACCAGTGATTTGAGGGGGCGCGAAGAGACCCAGTACTTC
cdr3_aa: CATSDLRGREETQYF

v_call: TRBV11-3
d_call: TRBD1
clone_size: NA
j_call: TRBJ1-1
cdr3_nt: TGTGCCAGCAGCCTACGGACAGGGGGCAGGAACACTGAAGCTTTCTTT
cdr3_aa: CASSLRTGGRNTEAFF

v_call: TRBV27
d_call: TRBD1
clone_size: NA
j_call: TRBJ2-5
cdr3_nt: TGTGCCAGCAGTTTGGACAGGGCAAGGGAGACCCAGTACTTC
cdr3_aa: CASSLDRARETQYF

v_call: TRBV6-5
d_call: TRBD1
clone_size: NA
j_call: TRBJ1-5
cdr3_nt: TGTGCCAGCAGTCCCGGGACAGGGTTTTATCAGCCCCAGCATTTT
cdr3_aa: CASSPGTGFYQPQHF

v_call: TRBV2
d_call: NA
clone_size: NA
j_call: TRBJ2-5
cdr3_nt: TGTGCCAACTCCCGTGACAGCCAAGAGACCCAGTACTTC
cdr3_aa: CANSRDSQETQYF

v_call: TRBV20-1
d_call: TRBD2
clone_size: NA
j_call: TRBJ2-1
cdr3_nt: TGCAGTGCTAGTGACCTAGCGGAGACCTACAATGAGCAGTTCTTC
cdr3_aa: CSASDLAETYNEQFF

v_call: TRBV5-1
d_call: TRBD1
clone_size: NA
j_call: TRBJ1-1
cdr3_nt: TGCGCCAGCAGCGCCACAGGGGGCCGAGTGAACACTGAAGCTTTCTTT
cdr3_aa: CASSATGGRVNTEAFF

v_call: TRBV27
d_call: NA
clone_size: NA
j_call: TRBJ2-5
cdr3_nt: TGTGCCAGCAGTTTATTCGGGGTCCAGACCCAGTACTTC
cdr3_aa: CASSLFGVQTQYF

v_call: TRBV19
d_call: NA
clone_size: NA
j_call: TRBJ2-3
cdr3_nt: TGTGCCAGTAGCCCCCTCGGCAGGAACTCAGATACGCAGTATTTT
cdr3_aa: CASSPLGRNSDTQYF

v_call: TRBV28
d_call: TRBD1
clone_size: NA
j_call: TRBJ2-7
cdr3_nt: TGTGCCAGCAGGAGCCAGGGACAGATCTACGAGCAGTACTTC
cdr3_aa: CASRSQGQIYEQYF

v_call: TRBV3-1/TRBV3-2
d_call: TRBD1
clone_size: NA
j_call: TRBJ2-5
cdr3_nt: TGTGCCAGCAGCCGCGACAGGGGGTACCAAGAGACCCAGTACTTC
cdr3_aa: CASSRDRGYQETQYF

v_call: TRBV20-1
d_call: NA
clone_size: NA
j_call: TRBJ2-3
cdr3_nt: TGCAGTGCCCCCCCCGCGGATACGCAGTATTTT
cdr3_aa: CSAPPADTQYF

v_call: TRBV19
d_call: TRBD1
clone_size: NA
j_call: TRBJ1-2
cdr3_nt: TGTGCCAGTTTACCCGGGACAGGAAACTATGGCTACACCTTC
cdr3_aa: CASLPGTGNYGYTF

v_call: TRBV5-5
d_call: TRBD1
clone_size: few
j_call: TRBJ2-1
cdr3_nt: TGTGCCAGCAGCTTGGAGGGGGCCAGGGAGCAGTTCTTC
cdr3_aa: CASSLEGAREQFF

v_call: TRBV28
d_call: TRBD1
clone_size: few
j_call: TRBJ1-6
cdr3_nt: TGTGCCAGCACCCGGACAGGGCCCGGGTCACCCCTCCACTTT
cdr3_aa: CASTRTGPGSPLHF

v_call: TRBV7-9
d_call: TRBD2
clone_size: NA
j_call: TRBJ2-4
cdr3_nt: TGTGCCAGCAGCCGAAAGAACCAACTAGCGGGACAAAACATTCAGTACTTC
cdr3_aa: CASSRKNQLAGQNIQYF

v_call: TRBV28
d_call: NA
clone_size: once
j_call: TRBJ2-1
cdr3_nt: TGTGCCAGCACCCTCCGGACTCTCCCCCCCTACAATGAGCAGTTCTTC
cdr3_aa: CASTLRTLPPYNEQFF

v_call: TRBV27
d_call: NA
clone_size: NA
j_call: TRBJ2-6
cdr3_nt: TGTGCCAGCAGTTTATGGTCTAGCCGCTCTGGGGCCAACGTCCTGACTTTC
cdr3_aa: CASSLWSSRSGANVLTF

v_call: TRBV2
d_call: NA
clone_size: NA
j_call: TRBJ1-2
cdr3_nt: TGTGCCAGCAGTGTTTCATCTAACTATGGCTACACCTTC
cdr3_aa: CASSVSSNYGYTF

v_call: TRBV4-2
d_call: TRBD2
clone_size: NA
j_call: TRBJ2-7
cdr3_nt: TGTGCCAGCAGCCGGACCACCTCGGCGGGAGGTGTTTACGAGCAGTACTTC
cdr3_aa: CASSRTTSAGGVYEQYF

v_call: TRBV7-2
d_call: NA
clone_size: NA
j_call: TRBJ2-7
cdr3_nt: TGTGCCAGCAGCAAAGGGGGGGCATCATTTCTGGCGCAGTACTTC
cdr3_aa: CASSKGGASFLAQYF

v_call: TRBV29-1
d_call: TRBD1
clone_size: NA
j_call: TRBJ1-2
cdr3_nt: TGCAGCGGGATGACAGGGGCTAGCTATGGCTACACCTTC
cdr3_aa: CSGMTGASYGYTF

v_call: TRBV5-1
d_call: NA
clone_size: NA
j_call: TRBJ2-1
cdr3_nt: TGCGCCAGCAGAACCGGGCCAGGGGACCGCAATGAGCAGTTCTTC
cdr3_aa: CASRTGPGDRNEQFF

v_call: TRBV7-8
d_call: NA
clone_size: NA
j_call: TRBJ2-7
cdr3_nt: TGTGCCAGCAGCCGCCCCTCAGGCGAGCAGTACTTC
cdr3_aa: CASSRPSGEQYF

v_call: TRBV6-5
d_call: TRBD1
clone_size: NA
j_call: TRBJ1-5
cdr3_nt: TGTGCCAGCAGTCTCAGGGGGCCTAATCAGCCCCAGCATTTT
cdr3_aa: CASSLRGPNQPQHF

v_call: TRBV7-2
d_call: TRBD1
clone_size: NA
j_call: TRBJ1-2
cdr3_nt: TGTGCCAGCAGCTTTCCAGGACAGGGGAGGAATGGCTACACCTTC
cdr3_aa: CASSFPGQGRNGYTF